This TCR beta chain is drawn from a study of T cells in Graves' hyperthyroidism and ophthalmopathy. This clonotype was seen repeatedly, ten times or more. Its antigen is currently unknown. Reasons for excluding patients were uncontrolled infection, other autoimmune disease, pregnancy or lactation. Orbital computed tomography and thyroid ultrasound, together with serum TRAb and thyroxine and clinical symptoms, were used for diagnoses. Amplification of TCR beta CDR3 regions was performed using RNA transcripts as template. RT-PCR in the first round (using the HTBI primer set) targeted the TCR CDR3. One entry per CDR3 protein, called by TCRdb with MiXCR from the multiplex PCR reads. The sample lists 250,000 to 300,000 distinct CDR3 sequences; 12% to 15% were seen once. Findings and limits, study-wide: It was a median approximately six months before onset that the model predicted ophthalmopathy. From stable hyperthyroidism, ophthalmopathy was separated by a 13 V-J model.

The source is a woman in her forties or fifties with Graves' hyperthyroidism that later progressed to Graves' ophthalmopathy. Material: blood.

CDR3 protein: CSASTLTGYYGYTF. CDR3 DNA: TGCAGTGCTAGTACCCTAACGGGGTACTATGGCTACACCTTC. V usage is TRBV20-1 and J usage is TRBJ1-2; D is ambiguous. CDR1 is DFQATT and CDR2 is SNEGSKA in the germline V gene (reference sequence). Trimming shortened V by 3 bases and J by 3 bases, and 14 bases separated the two germline ends. The CDR3 runs to 14 residues.